These 23 T cell receptor beta chains originate from one sample sequenced in a study of identical twins' blood T cells (dated by TCRdb to 2013 to 2014). The library was produced with 5' RACE. Instrument on record: Illumina Genome Analyzer IIx. TCRdb redid the processing of the public reads, applying fastp at Q25 and MiXCR, and retained in-frame beta chains. Every entry covers one CDR3 protein and lists the most common genes and DNA from its rows. The sample table shows 350,000 to 450,000 distinct CDR3 sequences, and roughly 28% are seen once. Of the sample, 6.1% falls within the top ten clones. What was sequenced was PBMCs. The receptors were gathered from a woman aged 18 to 55 in good health.

This clonotype was detected only a few times. The V and J genes are TRBV29-1 and TRBJ2-1, with TRBD2 matching 7 bases. The V segment lost 0 bases and the J segment 7 bases; nucleotides outside the gene matches: 9. CDR3 length: 15 amino acids. Germline CDR1 reads SQVTM; CDR2 reads ANQGSEA. The CDR3 nucleotides are TGCAGCGTTGAAGAGCCGGCGGGAGTTAAGAATGAGCAGTTCTTC. It yields the protein CSVEEPAGVKNEQFF.

The chain couples TRBV18 to TRBJ2-5; D is undetermined. The CDR3 is made up of 15 amino acids. From germline, CDR1 is KGHSH and CDR2 LQKENI. V was clipped by 1 base and J by 5 bases, with 14 bases between them. The CDR3 DNA is TGTGCCAGCTCACCACTCTCGTCGGGCTTGGAGACCCAGTACTTC. This translates into CASSPLSSGLETQYF.

This chain connects TRBV2 to TRBJ1-2; D gene uncertain. Trimming took 6 bases from V and 2 from J, leaving 19 bases between them. In germline, CDR1 is SNHLY, CDR2 FYNNEI. The CDR3 sequence is 16 residues long. CDR3 nucleotide sequence: TGTGCCAGCAGACCCTCAGTCATAGCGTTAAACTATGGCTACACCTTC. Translation: CASRPSVIALNYGYTF. The full variable domain, completed using reference TRBV2 and TRBJ1-2, is EPEVTQTPSHQVTQMGQEVILRCVPISNHLYFYWYRQILGQKVEFLVSFYNNEISEKSEIFDDQFSVERPDGSNFTLKIRSTKLEDSAMYFCASRPSVIALNYGYTFGSGTRLTVV.

The chain couples TRBV5-1 to TRBJ2-3, with D possibly being TRBD1 (6 bases). V lost 2 bases to trimming and J lost 4 bases, with 11 bases between them. This CDR3 has 14 amino acids. Germline V gene data show CDR1 as SGHRS and CDR2 as YFSETQ. In DNA, the CDR3 is TGCGCCAGCAGCTTAGAAACAGGGTCAGATACGCAGTATTTT. This translates into CASSLETGSDTQYF.

CDR3 in DNA: TGTGCCAGCAGCCTCCCGACAGGGAGGAACACTGAAGCTTTCTTT. It specifies CASSLPTGRNTEAFF. The chain carries TRBV11-2 and TRBJ1-1; 7 bases agree with TRBD1. The germline CDR1 and CDR2 sequences are SGHAT and FQNNGV. The CDR3 extends over 15 amino acids. J lost 1 base, V lost 5 bases, and 7 bases had no gene match.

This clonotype was picked up a small number of times. The rearrangement joins TRBV7-2 to TRBJ2-1, with 8 positions matching TRBD2. The CDR3 sequence is 15 residues long. In germline, CDR1 is SGHTA, CDR2 FQGNSA. The ends lost 7 bases at V and 7 bases at J; junction bases unmatched: 12. The CDR3 spells CASKQTSGKLNEQFF. In DNA form, the CDR3 reads TGTGCCAGCAAGCAAACTAGCGGCAAGTTGAATGAGCAGTTCTTC.

This clonotype appeared many times. The rearrangement uses TRBV7-9 and TRBJ2-3; the D is unclear. CDR3 length: 13 amino acids. V was pared by 3 bases and J by 6 bases, with 10 bases between. The germline CDR1 and CDR2 sequences are SEHNR and FQNEAQ (reference sequence). CDR3 bases: TGTGCCAGCAGCTTTCCGTCCGAGGATACGCAGTATTTT. Translated: CASSFPSEDTQYF. The variable domain in full, completed from reference TRBV7-9 and TRBJ2-3, reads DTGVSQNPRHKITKRGQNVTFRCDPISEHNRLYWYRQTLGQGPEFLTYFQNEAQLEKSRLLSDRFSAERPKGSFSTLEIQRTEQGDSAMYLCASSFPSEDTQYFGPGTRLTVL.

The chain has TRBV2 and TRBJ2-2, with D possibly called TRBD1 or TRBD2 (5 bases each). Trimming took off 3 bases at V and 6 bases at J, with 11 bases between the two ends. This CDR3 has 14 amino acids. From germline, CDR1 is SNHLY and CDR2 FYNNEI. The CDR3 coding sequence is TGTGCCAGCAGTGACGGCCTGGGGGCCGGGGAGCTGTTTTTT. It encodes CASSDGLGAGELFF.

A single count supports this clonotype. V gene TRBV6-1 combines with J gene TRBJ1-2; D remains ambiguous. CDR3 length: 13 amino acids. Trimming removed 2 bases from V and 3 bases from J, with 7 bases in between. The germline V gene has CDR1 MNHNS and CDR2 SASEGT. The DNA for the CDR3 is TGTGCCAGCAGTGAAACAACAGACTATGGCTACACCTTC. Translated, it gives CASSETTDYGYTF.

This clonotype was observed a few times. The V gene is TRBV2, the J gene TRBJ1-2; no firm D call. The germline V gene has CDR1 SNHLY and CDR2 FYNNEI. V was cut by 6 bases and J by 5 bases, with 16 bases left in between. This CDR3 contains 14 residues. CDR3 residues: CASRTLVGGYGYTF. In DNA, the CDR3 is TGTGCCAGCAGGACCTTAGTCGGAGGGTATGGCTACACCTTC.

Here the CDR3 reads CGAEARLVNTGELFF. DNA for the CDR3: TGTGGGGCTGAGGCCCGACTCGTGAACACCGGGGAGCTGTTTTTT. The chain carries TRBV6-6 and TRBJ2-2; D is unresolved. The CDR3 length is 15 residues. Germline-derived CDR1 and CDR2 are MNHNY and SVGAGI (reference sequence).

V usage is TRBV19 and J usage is TRBJ2-1, with TRBD2 identical over 13 bases. This CDR3 comprises 15 residues. With V trimmed by 8 bases and J by 8 bases, 9 bases remained unmatched. Germline CDR1 LNHDA, CDR2 SQIVND (reference sequence). The DNA of the CDR3 is TGTGCCAGTCGAATAACTAGCGGGAGGGTGGATGAGCAGTTCTTC. Its translation: CASRITSGRVDEQFF.

V is TRBV20-1 and J is TRBJ1-5; possibly TRBD1 for D (5 bases). V lost 3 bases to trimming and J lost 5 bases, with 11 bases between them. The CDR3 extends over 13 amino acids. The V gene's germline CDR1 is DFQATT and CDR2 SNEGSKA (reference sequence). The CDR3 nucleotides are TGCAGTGCTAGTAGGGGCGGACATCAGCCCCAGCATTTT. Protein: CSASRGGHQPQHF.

Note on this clonotype: One end of the junction is discordant with germline, which a read error may explain. The chain is built from TRBV4-2 and TRBJ1-6; D not certain. The germline CDR1 and CDR2 sequences are LGHNA and YNFKEQ. The CDR3 is 15 amino acids. CDR3 nucleotide sequence: TGTTCCAGCAGCCAAGAAGGGAGGACCAATTCACCCCTCCACTTT. This codes for CSSSQEGRTNSPLHF.

This clonotype came up many times. The chain carries TRBV5-1 and TRBJ1-2; tentatively, D is TRBD1 (5 bases). This CDR3 comprises 13 residues. Germline lookup yields CDR1 SGHRS and CDR2 YFSETQ. V was pared by 1 base and J by 6 bases, with 10 bases between. The CDR3 sequence is CASSLRQGNGYTF. The CDR3 DNA is TGCGCCAGCAGCTTGCGGCAGGGAAATGGCTACACCTTC.

This clonotype appeared once. The rearrangement uses TRBV6-6 and TRBJ1-1; possibly TRBD1 for D (5 bases). Trimming removed 4 bases at V and 0 bases at J, with 9 bases between. The CDR3 extends over 14 amino acids. Germline lookup yields CDR1 MNHNY and CDR2 SVGAGI (reference sequence). The CDR3 sequence: CASSSLGVNTEAFF. As DNA, the CDR3 is TGTGCCAGCAGTTCCCTGGGGGTGAACACTGAAGCTTTCTTT.

There are a few counts of this clonotype. This chain links TRBV7-8 with TRBJ2-3; 12 bases agree with TRBD2. The J segment lost 6 bases and the V segment lost 4 bases, leaving 14 bases of the junction unmatched. This CDR3 has 18 residues. CDR1 is SGHVS and CDR2 is FQNEAQ in the germline V gene. CDR3 amino acids: CASSSTRVLAGGQDTQYF. In nucleotides, the CDR3 is TGTGCCAGCAGCTCGACTAGAGTACTAGCGGGAGGACAGGATACGCAGTATTTT.

The CDR3 region is CASGSEGGADTQYF. In nucleotides, the CDR3 is TGTGCCAGCGGATCTGAGGGCGGGGCAGATACGCAGTATTTT. This sequence joins TRBV7-2 and TRBJ2-3, with a possible D match to TRBD2 (6 bases). The germline V and J ends were trimmed by 8 bases and 4 bases, with 16 bases remaining between them. The CDR3 contains 14 residues. The V gene's germline CDR1 is SGHTA and CDR2 FQGNSA. Full variable domain (outside the CDR3, taken from reference TRBV7-2 and TRBJ2-3): GAGVSQSPSNKVTEKGKDVELRCDPISGHTALYWYRQSLGQGLEFLIYFQGNSAPDKSGLPSDRFSAERTGGSVSTLTIQRTQQEDSAVYLCASGSEGGADTQYFGPGTRLTVL.

V and J are TRBV11-2 and TRBJ1-1, with 8 nucleotides matching TRBD1. The trim removed 8 bases at V and 1 base at J, leaving 6 bases unmatched. Germline CDR1 SGHAT, CDR2 FQNNGV. The CDR3 length is 14 residues. CDR3 region: CASARTGGNTEAFF. The DNA of the CDR3 is TGTGCCAGCGCCCGTACAGGGGGGAACACTGAAGCTTTCTTT.

As DNA, the CDR3 is TGCAGTGCGCCGGGGATTTACAATGAGCAGTTCTTC. Encoded protein: CSAPGIYNEQFF. The V and J genes are TRBV20-1 and TRBJ2-1; D may be TRBD2 (5 bases). Trimming took off 6 bases at V and 4 bases at J, with 10 bases between the two ends. Germline CDR1 is DFQATT and CDR2 is SNEGSKA (reference sequence). This CDR3 is built from 12 residues.

The table lists this clonotype with a count of one. The chain joins TRBV6-5 to TRBJ1-3, with D possibly matching TRBD1 (5 bases). This CDR3 spans 16 amino acids. V shed 0 bases and J shed 4 bases, with 13 bases lying between them. In germline, CDR1 is MNHEY, CDR2 SVGAGI. The CDR3 bases are TGTGCCAGCAGTTACTCTCCCCCAGGGCGCGGAAACACCATATATTTT. This translates into CASSYSPPGRGNTIYF.

This clonotype was counted only a few times. The chain uses TRBV11-2 and TRBJ1-2; perhaps TRBD1 as D (5 bases). V gave up 3 bases and J gave up 4 bases, with 12 bases separating them. CDR3 length: 14 amino acids. The V gene's germline CDR1 is SGHAT and CDR2 FQNNGV. CDR3 nucleotide sequence: TGTGCCAGCAGCTTGGGGGGAAAGCTCTATGGCTACACCTTC. Encoded protein: CASSLGGKLYGYTF.

The sample holds many counts of this clonotype. The rearrangement uses TRBV6-4 and TRBJ2-1, with 9 nucleotides matching TRBD2. The V segment lost 0 bases and the J segment 5 bases; nucleotides outside the gene matches: 2. The CDR3 consists of 15 residues. CDR1 and CDR2 from the germline V gene are MRHNA and SNTAGT. In DNA, the CDR3 is TGTGCCAGCAGTGACTCTCTAGCGGGGCACAATGAGCAGTTCTTC. Amino acid sequence: CASSDSLAGHNEQFF.